One sample yielded the 22 T cell receptor beta chains listed below, sequenced in a study of post-analysis software for immune sequencing data. Their antigens are not known. Tagging with unique molecular identifiers was a feature of the TCR beta cDNA libraries. Via MiXCR, TCRdb re-called the PCR reads, giving one row per CDR3 protein. Here the sample spans around 770,000 distinct CDR3 sequences, approximately 44% being singletons. Study results and caveats: With TRBV5-6, TRBV5-1 and TRBV20-1 included, 5 or 6 TRBV segments were more frequent in patients than in controls.

Sequenced material: blood. The receptors come from a girl aged 10 to 17 with multiple sclerosis.

V is TRBV25-1 and J is TRBJ1-2; 9 bases are shared with TRBD1. The CDR3 runs 15 residues. Germline values: CDR1 MGHDK, CDR2 SYGVNS. The J segment lost 4 bases and the V segment lost 4 bases, leaving 7 bases of the junction unmatched. DNA for the CDR3: TGTGCCAGCAGTGCAACAGGGGGCGCGGGCTATGGCTACACCTTC. It translates to CASSATGGAGYGYTF.

V is TRBV3-1 and J is TRBJ2-1; D is ambiguous. Trimming removed 3 bases from V and 5 bases from J, with 8 bases in between. Germline lookup yields CDR1 LGHDT and CDR2 YNNKEL (reference sequence). The CDR3 covers 13 residues. The CDR3 is CASSHRQDNEQFF. CDR3 bases: TGTGCCAGCAGCCATCGGCAGGACAATGAGCAGTTCTTC.

The rearrangement links TRBV11-3 to TRBJ2-1; 9 bases map to TRBD1. The CDR3 has 16 amino acids. After removal of 1 base from V and 4 bases from J, the junction contained 5 bases not matched to a gene. CDR1 is SGHNT and CDR2 is YENEEA in the germline V gene. In nucleotides, the CDR3 is TGTGCCAGCAGCTTAGGGCCGGGACAGGGTTACAATGAGCAGTTCTTC. Translation gives CASSLGPGQGYNEQFF.

This clonotype was seen once. The rearrangement joins TRBV11-2 to TRBJ2-1, with 8 positions matching TRBD2. CDR1 is SGHAT, CDR2 FQNNGV, per germline. V shed 0 bases, J shed 4 bases, and the junction held 8 bases outside the gene matches. The CDR3 runs 17 residues. The CDR3 region is CASSLDSQRGKYNEQFF. CDR3 DNA: TGTGCCAGCAGCTTAGATAGCCAGCGGGGGAAATACAATGAGCAGTTCTTC.

The chain carries TRBV28 and TRBJ2-3, with TRBD2 matching 11 bases. In germline, CDR1 is MDHEN, CDR2 SYDVKM. Trimming removed 10 bases from V and 4 bases from J; junction bases left unmatched: 7. The CDR3 consists of 14 residues. The CDR3 DNA is TGTGCCAACCCACTAGCGGGAGATGCAGATACGCAGTATTTT. This gives the protein CANPLAGDADTQYF. Drawing the rest from reference TRBV28 and TRBJ2-3, the complete variable domain is DVKVTQSSRYLVKRTGEKVFLECVQDMDHENMFWYRQDPGLGLRLIYFSYDVKMKEKGDIPEGYSVSREKKERFSLILESASTNQTSMYLCANPLAGDADTQYFGPGTRLTVL.

The J gene is TRBJ2-1, the V gene TRBV28; TRBD1 matches at 7 bases. Germline CDR1 reads MDHEN; CDR2 reads SYDVKM. This CDR3 is 16 amino acids long. Germline trimming cut 3 bases from V and 10 bases from J; bases unmatched to any gene: 15. The CDR3 protein is CASSFSTGPSLWEQFF. The CDR3, as DNA: TGTGCCAGCAGTTTCTCGACAGGGCCTTCCTTATGGGAGCAGTTCTTC.

This clonotype turned up a few times. The rearrangement joins TRBV20-1 to TRBJ2-4; D is possibly TRBD1 (6 bases). The DNA end lines up better with TRBJ2-7; the J call may be wrong. CDR3 length equals 14 residues. Germline CDR1 reads DFQATT; CDR2 reads SNEGSKA (reference sequence). CDR3 region: CSARGTANIYEQYF. The DNA of the CDR3 is TGCAGTGCTAGAGGGACAGCAAATATCTACGAGCAGTACTTC.

The rearrangement links TRBV7-9 to TRBJ2-1; D remains ambiguous. The V gene's germline CDR1 is SEHNR and CDR2 FQNEAQ (reference sequence). Trimming removed 4 bases at V and 5 bases at J, with 18 bases between. The CDR3 runs to 16 residues. The CDR3 loop is CASSWPDRASDNEQFF. In DNA, the CDR3 is TGTGCCAGCAGCTGGCCGGACCGGGCGTCCGACAATGAGCAGTTCTTC.

This sequence joins TRBV12-3 or TRBV12-4 and TRBJ2-1; perhaps TRBD2 as D (5 bases). The CDR3 extends over 14 amino acids. The V and J ends lost 7 bases and 10 bases respectively, with 20 bases between them. This chain's CDR3 is CASKATTSGREQFF. CDR3 sequence (DNA): TGTGCCAGCAAAGCGACCACTAGTGGCCGAGAGCAGTTCTTC.

The gene calls are TRBV4-3 and TRBJ2-4, with TRBD2 matching over 7 bases. Matching the DNA end better, TRBJ2-5 makes the J call doubtful. The CDR3 has 16 amino acids. Germline V CDR1 and CDR2: LGHNA, YSLEER. CDR3 protein: CASSQDSGGRQETQYF. The DNA for the CDR3 is TGCGCCAGCAGCCAAGATTCCGGCGGGAGACAAGAGACCCAGTACTTC.

This clonotype was recorded a few times. The chain uses TRBV7-9 and TRBJ2-5; TRBD1 might be the D (7 bases). CDR1 SEHNR and CDR2 FQNEAQ come from the germline V gene (reference sequence). CDR3 size: 15 residues. Trimming took off 5 bases at V and 2 bases at J, with 15 bases between the two ends. The DNA of the CDR3 is TGTGCCAGCAGCACGGGGGACAGCAAACAAGAGACCCAGTACTTC. This sequence encodes CASSTGDSKQETQYF.

The chain has TRBV21-1 and TRBJ2-7. TRBV21-1 constitutes a pseudogene. This CDR3 is 15 amino acids long. This CDR3 is CASSKVIRDSYEQYF. The CDR3 coding sequence is TGTGCCAGCAGCAAAGTCATTAGAGACTCCTACGAGCAGTACTTC.

Only a few counts were recorded for this clonotype. The chain employs TRBV15 and TRBJ2-1; 11 bases line up with TRBD2. CDR3 length: 15 amino acids. Germline CDR1 and CDR2: LNHNV and YYDKDF (reference sequence). The J segment lost 5 bases and the V segment lost 7 bases, leaving 7 bases of the junction unmatched. This CDR3 is CATTFSGRADNEQFF. CDR3 nucleotide sequence: TGTGCCACCACCTTTAGCGGGAGGGCCGACAATGAGCAGTTCTTC.

This clonotype was detected a few times. This sequence joins TRBV5-1 and TRBJ1-6, with no clear D. Germline-derived CDR1 and CDR2 are SGHRS and YFSETQ. Deletions cut 0 bases from V and 5 bases from J, with 6 bases between. The length of the CDR3 is 14 residues. CDR3 sequence: CASSLGEDNSPLHF. The CDR3 region has the DNA TGCGCCAGCAGCTTGGGAGAAGATAATTCACCCCTCCACTTT. Full variable domain (rest looked up from reference TRBV5-1 and TRBJ1-6): KAGVTQTPRYLIKTRGQQVTLSCSPISGHRSVSWYQQTPGQGLQFLFEYFSETQRNKGNFPGRFSGRQFSNSRSEMNVSTLELGDSALYLCASSLGEDNSPLHFGNGTRLTVT.

The rearrangement joins TRBV20-1 to TRBJ2-1; D gene unclear. V lost 2 bases and J lost 1, with 15 bases in between. The CDR3 loop spans 16 amino acids. Germline CDR1 DFQATT, CDR2 SNEGSKA (reference sequence). The CDR3 here is CSARMDPGGSYNEQFF. The CDR3 nucleotides read TGCAGTGCTAGAATGGACCCGGGTGGGTCCTACAATGAGCAGTTCTTC.

The genes are TRBV7-9 and TRBJ2-7; TRBD1 matches 8 bases. The V gene's germline CDR1 is SEHNR and CDR2 FQNEAQ (reference sequence). This CDR3 is 14 amino acids long. Trimming cost V 5 bases and J 1 base; bases outside gene matches: 4. DNA for the CDR3: TGTGCCAGCAGCAAGTGGACAGGGTCCTACGAGCAGTACTTC. This codes for CASSKWTGSYEQYF.

This chain joins TRBV7-2 and TRBJ2-7, with a tentative D call TRBD1 (6 bases). In germline, CDR1 is SGHTA, CDR2 FQGNSA. Trimming removed 0 bases from V and 10 bases from J, with 10 bases in between. CDR3 length: 12 residues. CDR3 residues: CASSLAVGAQYF. The CDR3 nucleotides are TGTGCCAGCAGCTTAGCGGTGGGGGCCCAGTACTTC.

This chain links TRBV14 with TRBJ2-3; D is perhaps TRBD2 (6 bases). CDR3 length equals 17 residues. Trimming took off 0 bases at V and 5 bases at J, with 18 bases between the two ends. The germline gives CDR1 SGHDN, CDR2 FVKESK. CDR3 sequence: CASSQDFPGAGGDTQYF. CDR3 sequence (DNA): TGTGCCAGCAGCCAAGATTTTCCGGGAGCAGGAGGAGATACGCAGTATTTT.

This clonotype has just a few counts. The chain employs TRBV7-3 and TRBJ2-3; 10 nucleotides agree with TRBD2. The CDR3 extends over 15 amino acids. J was trimmed by 2 bases and V by 5 bases; bases with no gene match: 4. CDR1 is SGHTA and CDR2 is FQGTGA in the germline V gene. This CDR3 is CASSLTSGTTDTQYF. CDR3 sequence (DNA): TGTGCCAGCAGCCTCACTAGCGGGACCACAGATACGCAGTATTTT.

The rearrangement uses TRBV20-1 and TRBJ2-1, with D hard to call. Germline V lookup: CDR1 DFQATT, CDR2 SNEGSKA (reference sequence). The V end was cut by 0 bases, the J end by 0 bases, with 6 bases between. The CDR3 extends over 14 amino acids. CDR3 bases: TGCAGTGCTAGAGATCCTAGCTCCTACAATGAGCAGTTCTTC. Translation gives CSARDPSSYNEQFF.

This chain connects TRBV5-6 to TRBJ2-5; maybe TRBD2 (6 bases). The CDR3 totals 12 residues. Germline V lookup: CDR1 SGHDT, CDR2 YYEEEE. V dropped 4 bases and J dropped 11 bases, with 15 bases sitting between them. CDR3 sequence reads: CASSAGGPEQYF. The CDR3 nucleotides are TGTGCCAGCAGCGCCGGGGGACCGGAGCAGTACTTC.

The chain couples TRBV5-1 to TRBJ1-1; no firm D call. Deletions cut 0 bases from V and 1 base from J, with 13 bases between. CDR3 size: 16 residues. Germline assignment: CDR1 SGHRS and CDR2 YFSETQ. CDR3 DNA: TGCGCCAGCAGCTTGGGAATCTTGGGCGCGAACACTGAAGCTTTCTTT. Protein product: CASSLGILGANTEAFF. Drawing the rest from reference TRBV5-1 and TRBJ1-1, the complete variable domain is KAGVTQTPRYLIKTRGQQVTLSCSPISGHRSVSWYQQTPGQGLQFLFEYFSETQRNKGNFPGRFSGRQFSNSRSEMNVSTLELGDSALYLCASSLGILGANTEAFFGQGTRLTVV.